A single sample gave rise to the 28 T cell receptor beta chains below, sequenced in a study of cytomegalovirus exposure and HLA in healthy donors. The PCR used 60 Vbeta and 13 Jbeta primers. Some clones are missing from TCRdb's copy, which holds only in-frame ones; the method was immunoSEQ multiplex PCR. Seen here are over 130,000 clones, 55% to 70% observed once, and the top ten hold approximately 6.5%. Sequences were obtained from PBMCs. These receptors all stem from a woman aged 55-75 years in good health and CMV-seropositive.

This clone has a handful of counts. This chain uses TRBV10-3 with TRBJ2-7; D may be TRBD2 (7 bases). From germline, CDR1 is ENHRY and CDR2 SYGVKD. This CDR3 contains 14 residues. V shed 4 bases and J shed 6 bases, with 16 bases lying between them. The CDR3 reads CAISGGGREPEQYF. CDR3 sequence (DNA): TGTGCCATCAGTGGGGGGGGCAGGGAACCCGAGCAGTACTTC.

The genes are TRBV11-1 and TRBJ2-7; maybe TRBD2 (6 bases). There are 14 residues in the CDR3. V was trimmed by 3 bases and J by 0 bases, leaving 9 bases between them. The germline CDR1 and CDR2 sequences are SGHAT and FQDESV (reference sequence). In DNA, the CDR3 is TGTGCCAGCAGCTTTAGCGGTAACTCCTACGAGCAGTACTTC. This encodes CASSFSGNSYEQYF.

This clone was recorded only once. The rearrangement uses TRBV28 and TRBJ2-7; weak D call: TRBD1 (6 bases). The ends were cut back, 4 bases at V and 4 bases at J, with 17 bases in the middle. The CDR3 spans 15 residues. Germline V lookup: CDR1 MDHEN, CDR2 SYDVKM. CDR3 protein: CASSSFTGSGYEQYF. CDR3 DNA: TGTGCCAGCAGTTCCTTCACAGGGAGTGGTTACGAGCAGTACTTC.

The J gene is TRBJ2-2, the V gene TRBV9, with D possibly TRBD2 on 6 matching bases. V was cut by 0 bases and J by 1 base, with 10 bases left in between. The length of the CDR3 is 16 residues. Germline V lookup: CDR1 SGDLS, CDR2 YYNGEE. The DNA of the CDR3 is TGTGCCAGCAGCGTAGCGCTGCGGGGGAACACCGGGGAGCTGTTTTTT. It translates to CASSVALRGNTGELFF.

The J gene is TRBJ1-5, the V gene TRBV28; D is unresolved. CDR3 length equals 13 residues. Looked up from germline, CDR1 is MDHEN and CDR2 is SYDVKM. Trimming stripped 2 bases from V and 9 bases from J, with 11 bases between. The chain's CDR3 is CASSLRGNRPQHF. CDR3 nucleotides: TGTGCCAGCAGTTTAAGAGGGAATAGGCCCCAGCATTTT. Looking up the rest from reference TRBV28 and TRBJ1-5 gives the full variable domain: DVKVTQSSRYLVKRTGEKVFLECVQDMDHENMFWYRQDPGLGLRLIYFSYDVKMKEKGDIPEGYSVSREKKERFSLILESASTNQTSMYLCASSLRGNRPQHFGDGTRLSIL.

The V gene is TRBV19, the J gene TRBJ1-2, with D tentatively TRBD1 (5 bases). Trimming pared 3 bases from V and 6 bases from J, leaving 14 bases between. Germline assignment: CDR1 LNHDA and CDR2 SQIVND (reference sequence). The CDR3 runs to 14 residues. The CDR3 is CASSIMAGRHGYTF. CDR3 nucleotide sequence: TGTGCCAGTAGTATTATGGCAGGGAGGCATGGCTACACCTTC. Together with reference TRBV19 and TRBJ1-2, the CDR3 gives the full variable domain: DGGITQSPKYLFRKEGQNVTLSCEQNLNHDAMYWYRQDPGQGLRLIYYSQIVNDFQKGDIAEGYSVSREKKESFPLTVTSAQKNPTAFYLCASSIMAGRHGYTFGSGTRLTVV.

This clone was recorded a few times. This chain connects TRBV4-1 to TRBJ2-1, with TRBD2 matching 11 bases. V shed 2 bases and J 7 bases; nucleotides not matched to a gene: 4. The CDR3 runs to 15 residues. Germline V lookup: CDR1 MGHRA, CDR2 YSYEKL. CDR3 in DNA: TGCGCCAGCAGCCAACCCCGGACTAGCGGGAATGAGCAGTTCTTC. Protein product: CASSQPRTSGNEQFF.

V gene TRBV29-1 combines with J gene TRBJ2-3; 8 bases align to TRBD1. Trimming took 2 bases from V and 1 from J; bases not matched to a gene: 2. CDR1 SQVTM and CDR2 ANQGSEA come from the germline V gene. The CDR3 contains 14 residues. The CDR3 is CSVERGQGTDTQYF. The CDR3 nucleotides read TGCAGCGTTGAAAGGGGACAGGGCACAGATACGCAGTATTTT.

This clone was observed a single time. The chain is built from TRBV7-3 and TRBJ2-3; unclear D gene. Trimming pared 6 bases from V and 3 bases from J, leaving 16 bases between. The CDR3 runs 15 residues. Germline loops: CDR1 SGHTA, CDR2 FQGTGA. The CDR3 nucleotides are TGTGCCAGCAGTTCCCTTATACCGCGGACAGATACGCAGTATTTT. Translation gives CASSSLIPRTDTQYF. Combining the CDR3 with reference TRBV7-3 and TRBJ2-3 gives the whole variable domain GAGVSQTPSNKVTEKGKYVELRCDPISGHTALYWYRQSLGQGPEFLIYFQGTGAADDSGLPNDRFFAVRPEGSVSTLKIQRTERGDSAVYLCASSSLIPRTDTQYFGPGTRLTVL.

The chain couples TRBV7-9 to TRBJ2-3, with TRBD2 as a possible D gene (5 bases). CDR1 and CDR2 (germline): SEHNR, FQNEAQ (reference sequence). This CDR3 has 16 amino acids. Trimming left V 4 bases short and J 0 bases short, with 14 bases between. CDR3 sequence: CASSSLPTTSTDTQYF. CDR3 in DNA: TGTGCCAGCAGCTCACTCCCGACTACTAGCACAGATACGCAGTATTTT.

The CDR3 DNA sequence: TGTGCCAGTAGTATAAGTGGGAGTCTCAGGGAGCAGTTCTTC. Translating gives CASSISGSLREQFF. V usage is TRBV19 and J usage is TRBJ2-1; D possibly corresponds to TRBD2 (5 bases). The CDR3 spans 14 residues. V gave up 2 bases and J gave up 10 bases, with 15 bases separating them. The V gene's germline CDR1 is LNHDA and CDR2 SQIVND (reference sequence).

As concerns this clone: A read error may produce the germline difference seen at one junction end. V and J are TRBV11-1 and TRBJ1-1; D is unclear. Germline V lookup: CDR1 SGHAT, CDR2 FQDESV (reference sequence). The CDR3 has 15 amino acids. CDR3 region: CASSPFRTGNTEAFF. The CDR3, as DNA: TGTGCCAGCAGCCCATTCCGGACGGGGAACACTGAGGCTTTCTTT.

The V gene is TRBV6-5, the J gene TRBJ1-6; TRBD1 is a possible D gene (6 bases). Germline CDR1 MNHEY, CDR2 SVGAGI. The CDR3 spans 16 residues. V dropped 3 bases and J dropped 7 bases, with 16 bases sitting between them. The CDR3 protein is CASSYLKTGSNSPLHF. CDR3 sequence (DNA): TGTGCCAGCAGTTATTTGAAAACAGGGTCAAATTCACCCCTCCACTTT.

This clone was recorded only once. The chain uses TRBV10-3 and TRBJ2-3; 9 nucleotides agree with TRBD2. The trim removed 6 bases at V and 0 bases at J, leaving 4 bases unmatched. This CDR3 is 15 amino acids long. Germline V gives CDR1 ENHRY, CDR2 SYGVKD. The CDR3 coding sequence is TGTGCCATCAGACCAACTAGCGGGAGCACAGATACGCAGTATTTT. It codes for CAIRPTSGSTDTQYF.

This chain uses TRBV28 with TRBJ2-7; 14 nucleotides line up with TRBD2. The CDR3 runs to 19 residues. Germline CDR1 and CDR2: MDHEN and SYDVKM. Germline trimming cut 4 bases from V and 2 bases from J; bases unmatched to any gene: 13. CDR3 region: CASSSRSGTSGSMAYEQYF. The CDR3 nucleotides read TGTGCCAGCAGTTCACGGTCCGGGACTAGCGGGAGTATGGCCTACGAGCAGTACTTC.

The V call is TRBV18, the J call TRBJ1-1; 10 bases agree with TRBD1. CDR3 length equals 16 residues. V lost 4 bases and J lost 4; bases outside the gene matches: 9. Germline CDR1 reads KGHSH; CDR2 reads LQKENI. The CDR3 DNA reads TGTGCCAGCTCACAGACAGGGGGCGCAGGAGGCACTGAAGCTTTCTTT. This sequence encodes CASSQTGGAGGTEAFF.

This clone turned up a few times. The rearrangement joins TRBV7-8 to TRBJ2-7; 7 positions match TRBD1. V trimming: 3 bases; J trimming: 2 bases; junction bases outside the gene matches: 4. CDR1 and CDR2 (germline): SGHVS, FQNEAQ. CDR3 length: 14 residues. CDR3 region: CASSLLTGAYEQYF. In DNA, the CDR3 is TGTGCCAGCAGCTTGCTAACAGGGGCCTACGAGCAGTACTTC. The full variable domain, with the rest looked up from reference TRBV7-8 and TRBJ2-7, is GAGVSQSPRYKVAKRGQDVALRCDPISGHVSLFWYQQALGQGPEFLTYFQNEAQLDKSGLPSDRFFAERPEGSVSTLKIQRTQQEDSAVYLCASSLLTGAYEQYFGPGTRLTVT.

The genes are TRBV29-1 and TRBJ2-7; no firm D call. Germline V gene data show CDR1 as SQVTM and CDR2 as ANQGSEA. V dropped 4 bases and J dropped 9 bases, with 19 bases sitting between them. The CDR3 consists of 13 residues. The chain's CDR3 is CSVVETTAPGQYF. DNA for the CDR3: TGCAGCGTTGTAGAAACAACCGCCCCGGGGCAGTACTTC.

The chain is built from TRBV11-2 and TRBJ2-7; tentative D call: TRBD1 (6 bases). Germline V lookup: CDR1 SGHAT, CDR2 FQNNGV. The V gene lost 3 bases and the J gene lost 3 bases, with 9 bases spanning the gap. This CDR3 has 13 amino acids. As DNA, the CDR3 is TGTGCCAGCAGCTTCGAACAGGGCTACGAGCAGTACTTC. It specifies CASSFEQGYEQYF.

This clone was seen only a few times. The rearrangement uses TRBV4-3 and TRBJ2-2; the D is unclear. V dropped 6 bases and J dropped 0 bases, with 14 bases sitting between them. The CDR3 runs to 16 residues. CDR1 LGHNA and CDR2 YSLEER come from the germline V gene. DNA for the CDR3: TGCGCCAGCAGTCAACGCGGCAAAGCGAACACCGGGGAGCTGTTTTTT. It yields the protein CASSQRGKANTGELFF.

The rearrangement uses TRBV7-8 and TRBJ1-1; D might be TRBD1 (6 bases). The germline CDR1 and CDR2 sequences are SGHVS and FQNEAQ. With 5 bases removed from V and 0 bases from J, the gap between germline ends came to 13 bases. The CDR3 runs 15 residues. CDR3 coding DNA: TGTGCCAGCAGCCGGTCGACAGGTTTGAACACTGAAGCTTTCTTT. Amino acids: CASSRSTGLNTEAFF.

This clone was picked up a small number of times. This rearrangement joins TRBV5-1 to TRBJ2-3; TRBD2 matches at 13 bases. J lost 2 bases, V lost 4 bases, and 7 bases had no gene match. Germline values: CDR1 SGHRS, CDR2 YFSETQ. This CDR3 is built from 17 residues. The CDR3 reads CASSGGTSGDFTDTQYF. As DNA, the CDR3 is TGCGCCAGCAGCGGGGGGACTAGCGGGGATTTCACAGATACGCAGTATTTT.

The gene calls are TRBV7-3 and TRBJ1-3; D not certain. CDR1 is SGHTA, CDR2 FQGTGA, per germline. The CDR3 has 15 residues. The V end lost 5 bases, the J end lost 0 bases, and 11 bases lay between the germline ends. The CDR3 is CASSPKPSSGNTIYF. The CDR3 nucleotides read TGTGCCAGCAGCCCGAAGCCTAGCTCTGGAAACACCATATATTTT. Full variable domain (outside the CDR3, taken from reference TRBV7-3 and TRBJ1-3): GAGVSQTPSNKVTEKGKYVELRCDPISGHTALYWYRQSLGQGPEFLIYFQGTGAADDSGLPNDRFFAVRPEGSVSTLKIQRTERGDSAVYLCASSPKPSSGNTIYFGEGSWLTVV.

This sequence joins TRBV28 and TRBJ2-7, with 14 bases fitting TRBD2. Trimming removed 5 bases from V and 2 bases from J; junction bases left unmatched: 5. Per germline, CDR1 MDHEN and CDR2 SYDVKM. The CDR3 has 16 residues. This chain's CDR3 is CASSPGLAGVPYEQYF. The CDR3 nucleotides are TGTGCCAGCAGTCCGGGACTAGCGGGAGTCCCCTACGAGCAGTACTTC.

CDR3 in amino acids: CASSQNGGRKTDTQYF. The CDR3 nucleotides are TGTGCCAGCAGTCAAAACGGCGGGAGGAAGACAGATACGCAGTATTTT. The chain uses TRBV2 and TRBJ2-3, with 8 positions matching TRBD2. Germline CDR1 reads SNHLY; CDR2 reads FYNNEI. V shed 5 bases and J 3 bases; nucleotides not matched to a gene: 10. The CDR3 is 16 amino acids.

The V gene is TRBV30, the J gene TRBJ2-5; TRBD2 matches at 13 bases. The V gene end was trimmed by 1 base and the J gene end by 4 bases; junction bases not matched to a gene: 3. Germline V gene data show CDR1 as GTSNPN and CDR2 as SVGIG (reference sequence). The CDR3 runs 15 residues. The CDR3 DNA reads TGTGCCTGGAGTGAAGGACTAGCGGGAGCAGAGACCCAGTACTTC. Translated: CAWSEGLAGAETQYF.

The V call is TRBV9, the J call TRBJ2-7; 13 bases match TRBD2. V trimming: 5 bases; J trimming: 4 bases; junction bases outside the gene matches: 3. Germline CDR1 SGDLS, CDR2 YYNGEE. The CDR3 spans 14 residues. The CDR3 region is CASRRTSGSYEQYF. The CDR3 coding sequence is TGTGCCAGCAGAAGGACTAGCGGGAGTTACGAGCAGTACTTC.

This chain uses TRBV11-2 with TRBJ2-5; tentatively, D is TRBD1 (5 bases). CDR1 and CDR2 (germline): SGHAT, FQNNGV. Trimming pared 1 base from V and 4 bases from J, leaving 7 bases between. CDR3 length: 13 residues. CDR3 protein: CASSLGGAETQYF. CDR3 nucleotides: TGTGCCAGCAGCTTAGGGGGCGCAGAGACCCAGTACTTC.